The clone carrying this T cell receptor beta chain was detected many times. A library made for alpha chains picked up this beta chain off target, so its size means little. TCRdb analysed the 5' RACE reads with MiXCR anew, one entry per CDR3 protein. Among thousands of distinct CDR3 sequences, around 7% were seen once, and the ten largest hold roughly 80%. Stated time point: sample taken at primary tumor resection. No cell sorting; template was whole RNA from tumor, lung tissue or PBMC. This entry is derived from a study of spatial heterogeneity in lung cancer. The sequenced sample was PBMCs, obtained at surgery. The sequence came from a male donor with early-stage non-small cell lung cancer.

As DNA, the CDR3 is TGTGCCAGCAGCCAAGTTAGCCCGACCGGTTACGAGCAGTACTTC. Its protein product is CASSQVSPTGYEQYF. V is TRBV3-1 and J is TRBJ2-7; the D is unclear. Trimming shortened V by 1 base and J by 4 bases, and 14 bases separated the two germline ends. The V gene's germline CDR1 is LGHDT and CDR2 YNNKEL (reference sequence). The CDR3 extends over 15 amino acids.